This T cell receptor (beta chain) was found in a study of shared clonotypes between healthy human individuals. The method was immunoSEQ multiplex PCR; TCRdb's version includes in-frame clones alone and lacks a portion of them. This sample has hundreds of thousands of clones; 90% to 96% occur once, and the top ten carry approximately 0.062%. The germline V gene encodes CDR1 SGHRS and CDR2 YFSETQ. The CDR3 length is 11 residues. Remarks on this clone: Its antigen is unidentified.

General observations from the study: Tissues were not sampled, only blood, and their repertoires likely differ. In contrast to clonotypes shared by all four donors, non-shared clonotypes had lower generation probabilities. The study drew on few donors, limiting represented genetic and exposure-history diversity.

The sample was naive CD4+ T cells sorted from blood. The subset was: CD45RA+ positively selected. The chain couples TRBV5-1 to TRBJ2-5; D remains unclear. The J call could be wrong; TRBJ2-7 is a better fit for the DNA end. This sequence was found in a woman in her 30s in good health. This CDR3 reads CASSKGFEQYF. CDR3 DNA: TGCGCCAGCAGTAAAGGGTTCGAGCAGTACTTC.